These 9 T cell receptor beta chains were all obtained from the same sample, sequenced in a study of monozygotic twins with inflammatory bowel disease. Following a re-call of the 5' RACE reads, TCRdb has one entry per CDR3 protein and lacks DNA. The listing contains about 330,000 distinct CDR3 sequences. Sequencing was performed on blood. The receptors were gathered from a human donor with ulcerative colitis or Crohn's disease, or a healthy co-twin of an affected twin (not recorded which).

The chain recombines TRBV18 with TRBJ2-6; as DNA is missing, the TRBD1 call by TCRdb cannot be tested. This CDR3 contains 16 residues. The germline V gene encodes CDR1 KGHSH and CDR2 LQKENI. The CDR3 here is CASSLAGTPGANVLTF.

This CDR3 reads CTSIKGSGVEQFF. The rearrangement joins TRBV7-9 to TRBJ2-1; there is no DNA to check the TCRdb D call of TRBD1. The CDR3 contains 13 residues. Looked up from germline, CDR1 is SEHNR and CDR2 is FQNEAQ (reference sequence).

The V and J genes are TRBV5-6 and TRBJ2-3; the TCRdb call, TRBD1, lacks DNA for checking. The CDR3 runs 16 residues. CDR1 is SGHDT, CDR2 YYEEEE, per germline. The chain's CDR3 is CASSLVGQGYTDTQYF. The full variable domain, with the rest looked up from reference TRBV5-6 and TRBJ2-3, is DAGVTQSPTHLIKTRGQQVTLRCSPKSGHDTVSWYQQALGQGPQFIFQYYEEEERQRGNFPDRFSGHQFPNYSSELNVNALLLGDSALYLCASSLVGQGYTDTQYFGPGTRLTVL.

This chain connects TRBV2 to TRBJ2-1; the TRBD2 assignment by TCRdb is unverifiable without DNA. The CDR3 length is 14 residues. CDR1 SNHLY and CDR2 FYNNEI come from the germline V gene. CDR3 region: CATWEGSVHNEQFF.

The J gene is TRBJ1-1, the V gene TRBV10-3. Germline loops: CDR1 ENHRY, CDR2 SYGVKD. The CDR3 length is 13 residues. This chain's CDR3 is CAISETVNTEAFF.

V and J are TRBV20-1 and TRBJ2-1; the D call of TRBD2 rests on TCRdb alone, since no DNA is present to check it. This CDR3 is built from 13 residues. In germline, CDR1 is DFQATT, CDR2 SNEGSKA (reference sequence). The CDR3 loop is CSASSGRWNEQFF.

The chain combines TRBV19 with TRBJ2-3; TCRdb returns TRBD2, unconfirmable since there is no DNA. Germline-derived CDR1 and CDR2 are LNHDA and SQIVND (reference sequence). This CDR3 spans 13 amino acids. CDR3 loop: CASTGEGADTQYF.

The CDR3 sequence: CSAPLKGVGTGELFF. The chain is built from TRBV20-1 and TRBJ2-2; TCRdb selects TRBD1, and the lack of DNA leaves this call unchecked. The length of the CDR3 is 15 residues. Germline assignment: CDR1 DFQATT and CDR2 SNEGSKA (reference sequence).

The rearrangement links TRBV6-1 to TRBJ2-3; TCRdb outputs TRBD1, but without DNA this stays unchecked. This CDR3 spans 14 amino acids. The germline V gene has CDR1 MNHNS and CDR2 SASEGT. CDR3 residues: CASGDRGSTDTQYF.